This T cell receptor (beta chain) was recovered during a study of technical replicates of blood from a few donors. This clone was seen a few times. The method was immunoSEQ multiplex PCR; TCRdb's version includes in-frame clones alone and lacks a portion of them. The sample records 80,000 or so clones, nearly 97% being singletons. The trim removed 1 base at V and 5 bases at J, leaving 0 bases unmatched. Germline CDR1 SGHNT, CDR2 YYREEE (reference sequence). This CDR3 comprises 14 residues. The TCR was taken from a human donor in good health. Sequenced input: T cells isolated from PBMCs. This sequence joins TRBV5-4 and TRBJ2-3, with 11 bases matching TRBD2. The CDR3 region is CASSLLAGGDTQYF. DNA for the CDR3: TGTGCCAGCAGCTTGCTAGCGGGAGGAGATACGCAGTATTTT.